The present entry profiles one T cell receptor beta chain with its context. As yet, its antigen is unknown. The read is 3 residues too short to cover the CDR3 end, so that end is filled in from the germline J gene. Sequenced by immunoSEQ multiplex PCR; TCRdb stores in-frame clones only, minus some. This table holds around 44,000 clones. This entry comes from a study of T cells in women clearing cervical HPV infection. Findings and limits, study-wide: It is unknown whether associations predate infection; no effector/memory or HPV-specific sorting.

V dropped 2 bases and J dropped 9 bases, with 18 bases sitting between them. CDR1 and CDR2 from the germline V gene are SGHRS and YFSETQ. The CDR3 extends over 16 amino acids. This chain uses TRBV5-1 with TRBJ1-6; D is possibly TRBD1 (6 bases). This clonotype was sampled from a woman between 18 and 75 years old with a cervical HPV16 infection that either progressed to CIN3+ or cleared (not recorded which). Sequencing used blood buffy coat. CDR3 bases read: TGCGCCAGCAGCTTTGAAGTAAGAGGGGGAGGTTCACCC. Translated: CASSFEVRGGGSP. The full CDR3 protein is CASSFEVRGGGSPLHF.